This record covers a single T cell receptor beta chain. What it binds is unknown. Multiplex PCR with BIOMED2 TRB-A/B primer pools amplified TRB rearrangements. MiXCR was run by TCRdb on the multiplex PCR reads, yielding one entry per CDR3 protein. The data show some 21,000 distinct CDR3 sequences, approximately 30% seen once. This specimen comes from a study of T and B cells in COVID-19 patients. The CDR3 is made up of 15 amino acids. J lost 0 bases, V lost 8 bases, and 4 bases had no gene match. Study conclusions and caveats: Sorted SARS-CoV-2-responsive or tetramer+ T cells and CD4+, regulatory and CD8+ subsets were not yet sequenced.

Each TRB amplification used roughly 220-550 ng of genomic DNA from blood. The sequenced sample was blood. The rearrangement uses TRBV12-3 or TRBV12-4 and TRBJ1-1; 12 bases align to TRBD1. The receptor comes from a human donor who had recovered from COVID-19. CDR3 coding DNA: TGTGCCAGCGACCGGGACAGGGGGCTGAACACTGAAGCTTTCTTT. Protein product: CASDRDRGLNTEAFF.